A selection of T cell receptor beta chains follows, all from one sample in a study of T cell changes during pregnancy in multiple sclerosis. Sequencing used immunoSEQ multiplex PCR; TCRdb keeps in-frame clones, though not all of them. The sample lists roughly 46,000 clones, 94% occurring once. This material consisted of CD8+ T cells from peripheral blood mononuclear cells, taken in the first trimester of pregnancy. These receptors came from a female donor with multiple sclerosis, enrolled in a pregnancy study. Both conserved end residues are part of each CDR3. The D gene is left open where the match is weak. Clone size, where shown, is once, few, many, or a class for clones that have expanded.

clone size | J gene | V gene | D gene | CDR3 DNA | CDR3 protein
NA | TRBJ2-7 | TRBV7-9 | NA | TGTGCCAGCAGCCCTATAGAGACCTACGAGCAGTACTTC | CASSPIETYEQYF
NA | TRBJ1-5 | TRBV7-9 | NA | TGTGCCAGCAGCTCAAGTCCCTCGGAGGGCCAGCCCCAGCATTTT | CASSSSPSEGQPQHF
NA | TRBJ2-5 | TRBV27 | NA | TGTGCCAGCAGTTCCACAGGGCAATTGGAGACCCAGTACTTC | CASSSTGQLETQYF
NA | TRBJ2-7 | TRBV7-6 | TRBD1 | TGTGCCAGCAGCTTAAGGGACAGTGCCTACGAGCAGTACTTC | CASSLRDSAYEQYF
NA | TRBJ2-7 | TRBV7-6 | TRBD2 | TGTGCCAGCAGCAGGAGCGGGGGCCCCTACGAGCAGTACTTC | CASSRSGGPYEQYF
NA | TRBJ1-2 | TRBV7-9 | TRBD1 | TGTGCCGGGTCACAGGGGGGATATGGCTACACCTTC | CAGSQGGYGYTF
NA | TRBJ2-7 | TRBV27 | TRBD2 | TGTGCCAGCAGCCCTTGGGGAGCCGGGACTAGCGGGAGGGCCCGGCTGGCCTACGAGCAGTACTTC | CASSPWGAGTSGRARLAYEQYF
NA | TRBJ2-1 | TRBV28 | TRBD2 | TGTGCCAGCAGTTCTCCAGCGGGATCCTACAATGAGCAGTTCTTC | CASSSPAGSYNEQFF
NA | TRBJ1-1 | TRBV5-1 | NA | TGCGCCAGCAGCGCCCCTCAGGGGACGGACACTGAAGCTTTCTTT | CASSAPQGTDTEAFF
NA | TRBJ2-1 | TRBV9 | TRBD2 | TGTGCCAGCAGCACCCGGGGACTAGCGGGCGCTAACAATGAGCAGTTCTTC | CASSTRGLAGANNEQFF
NA | TRBJ2-2 | TRBV6-5 | NA | TGTGCCAGCAGTTACTCGGCAGGTGCCGGGGAGCTGTTTTTT | CASSYSAGAGELFF
once | TRBJ2-2 | TRBV6-1 | NA | TGTGCCAGCAGTGTAGGTAGAGGAACCGGGGAGCTGTTTTTT | CASSVGRGTGELFF
NA | TRBJ1-1 | TRBV7-2 | TRBD1 | TGTGCCAGCAGCTTAGGGGGACAGTTGAACACTGAAGCTTTCTTT | CASSLGGQLNTEAFF
once | TRBJ1-5 | TRBV6-6 | NA | TGTGCCAGCGGCCTGGCGGGGAGCAATCAGCCCCAGCATTTT | CASGLAGSNQPQHF
NA | TRBJ2-2 | TRBV4-1 | NA | TGCGCCAGCAGCCCTACAGCCAGGGAGCTGTTTTTT | CASSPTARELFF
once | TRBJ2-3 | TRBV28 | NA | TGTGCCAGCAGTTTAAGTGGGGGGAGCACAGATACGCAGTATTTT | CASSLSGGSTDTQYF
once | TRBJ1-1 | TRBV19 | TRBD1 | TGTGCCAGCCTTGGGACAGGGAAGTGGGCTAGCACTGAAGCTTTCTTT | CASLGTGKWASTEAFF
NA | TRBJ1-5 | TRBV5-4 | NA | TGTGCCAGCAGCCACTACGGCGGCAATCAGCCCCAGCATTTT | CASSHYGGNQPQHF
NA | TRBJ2-1 | TRBV9 | NA | TGTGCCAGCAGCGCCTACGGGGATATCGATGAGCAGTTCTTC | CASSAYGDIDEQFF
NA | TRBJ1-3 | TRBV28 | NA | TGTGCCAGCAGCCCCGGGGGAAACACCATATATTTT | CASSPGGNTIYF
NA | TRBJ2-3 | TRBV5-1 | NA | TGCGCCAGCAGCTTGGCCCTGGACAGATTAACAGATACGCAGTATTTT | CASSLALDRLTDTQYF
NA | TRBJ2-1 | TRBV7-9 | TRBD2 | TGTGCCAGCACCAGGACTAGCGGGACTACCTACAATGAGCAGTTCTTC | CASTRTSGTTYNEQFF
NA | TRBJ2-1 | TRBV27 | TRBD2 | TGTGCCAGCAGTTTAATAGCGGGAGGTACCTACAATGAGCAGTTCTTC | CASSLIAGGTYNEQFF
once | TRBJ2-7 | TRBV15 | NA | TGTGCCACCAGCTCTCGGACATTCTACGAGCAGTACTTC | CATSSRTFYEQYF
NA | TRBJ2-7 | TRBV6-5 | NA | TGTGCCAGCGCTGAGGGAGATGGGGTCGAGCAGTACTTC | CASAEGDGVEQYF